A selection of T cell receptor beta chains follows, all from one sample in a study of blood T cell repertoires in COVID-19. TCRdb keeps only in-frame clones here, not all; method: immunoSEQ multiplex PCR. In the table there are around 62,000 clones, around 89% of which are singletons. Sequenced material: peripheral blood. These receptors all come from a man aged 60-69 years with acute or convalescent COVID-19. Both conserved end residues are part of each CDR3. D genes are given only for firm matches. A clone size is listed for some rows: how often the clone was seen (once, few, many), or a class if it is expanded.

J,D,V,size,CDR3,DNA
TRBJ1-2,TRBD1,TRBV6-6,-,CASSARGDRDGYTF,TGTGCCAGCAGTGCCAGGGGGGATCGGGATGGCTACACCTTC
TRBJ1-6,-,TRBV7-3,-,CASSLRTANSPLHF,TGTGCCAGCAGCTTAAGGACAGCCAATTCACCCCTCCACTTT
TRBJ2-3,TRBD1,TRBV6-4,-,CASSDSNRGGTDTQYF,TGTGCCAGCAGTGACTCGAACAGGGGTGGCACAGATACGCAGTATTTT
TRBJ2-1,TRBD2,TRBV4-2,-,CASSPIPGLAGDNEQFF,TGTGCCAGCAGCCCTATTCCGGGACTAGCGGGAGACAATGAGCAGTTCTTC
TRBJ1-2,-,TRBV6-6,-,CASSGTGNYGYTF,TGTGCCAGCAGCGGTACAGGGAACTATGGCTACACCTTC
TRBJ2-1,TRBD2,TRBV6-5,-,CASSLPGLEQFF,TGTGCCAGCAGCCTCCCGGGACTAGAACAGTTCTTC
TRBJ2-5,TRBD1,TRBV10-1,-,CASSSDRGAGETQYF,TGCGCCAGCAGTTCCGACAGGGGGGCGGGAGAGACCCAGTACTTC
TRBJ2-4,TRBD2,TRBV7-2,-,CASSLRGQGAGGPNIQYF,TGTGCCAGCAGCCTCCGAGGACAGGGAGCGGGAGGGCCGAACATTCAGTACTTC
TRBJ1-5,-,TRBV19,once,CASSTAGGNGNQPQHF,TGTGCCAGTAGTACCGCAGGAGGTAACGGCAATCAGCCCCAGCATTTT
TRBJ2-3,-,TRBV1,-,CTSSQDLPGLAAGTDTQYF,TGCACCAGCAGCCAAGATCTGCCAGGACTAGCTGCTGGCACAGATACGCAGTATTTT
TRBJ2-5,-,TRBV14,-,CASSRRGLQETQYF,TGTGCCAGCAGCCGCCGGGGGTTACAAGAGACCCAGTACTTC
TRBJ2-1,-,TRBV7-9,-,CASSSYPSAYNEQFF,TGTGCCAGCAGCTCTTACCCCTCAGCCTACAATGAGCAGTTCTTC
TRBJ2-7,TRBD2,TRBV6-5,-,CASSPSGLSYEQYF,TGTGCCAGCAGTCCTAGCGGGCTTTCCTACGAGCAGTACTTC
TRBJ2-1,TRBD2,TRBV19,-,CASSIRRESYNEQFF,TGTGCCAGTAGTATTCGGCGGGAGAGCTACAATGAGCAGTTCTTC
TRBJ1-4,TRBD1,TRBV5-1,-,CASSPNRGHEKLFF,TGCGCCAGCAGCCCTAACAGGGGCCATGAAAAACTGTTTTTT
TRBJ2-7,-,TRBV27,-,CASSVNRVGLYEQYF,TGTGCCAGCAGTGTTAACAGGGTAGGTCTCTACGAGCAGTACTTC
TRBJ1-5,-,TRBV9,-,CASSVGGGIGQPQHF,TGTGCCAGCAGCGTAGGAGGAGGGATCGGGCAGCCCCAGCATTTT
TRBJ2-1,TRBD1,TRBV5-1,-,CASSLTGQGVGEQFF,TGCGCCAGCAGCTTGACGGGACAGGGGGTCGGTGAGCAGTTCTTC
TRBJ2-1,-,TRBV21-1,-,CASSKEVGEKDREGDNEQFF,TGTGCCAGCAGCAAAGAGGTTGGGGAAAAAGACAGGGAAGGTGACAATGAGCAGTTCTTC
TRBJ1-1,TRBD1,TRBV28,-,CASSPLDRATEAFF,TGTGCCAGCAGCCCGCTCGACAGGGCCACTGAAGCTTTCTTT
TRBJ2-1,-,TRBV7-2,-,CASSLVPRDSNEQFF,TGTGCCAGCAGCTTAGTTCCCCGGGACTCCAATGAGCAGTTCTTC
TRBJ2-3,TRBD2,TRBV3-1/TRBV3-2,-,CASSQILPGLLDTSTDTQYF,TGTGCCAGCAGCCAGATCTTACCGGGACTACTAGACACTAGCACAGATACGCAGTATTTT
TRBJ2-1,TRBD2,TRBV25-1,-,CASSVLIAGTYNEQFF,TGTGCCAGCAGTGTCCTGATAGCGGGGACCTACAATGAGCAGTTCTTC
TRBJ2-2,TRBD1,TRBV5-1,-,CASSLGYRQGNTGELFF,TGCGCCAGCAGCTTGGGGTATCGACAGGGGAACACCGGGGAGCTGTTTTTT
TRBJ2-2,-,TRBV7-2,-,CASSPRRGDTGELFF,TGTGCCAGCAGCCCTCGCCGGGGTGACACCGGGGAGCTGTTTTTT
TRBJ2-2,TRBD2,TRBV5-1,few,CASSMTSGRPPGELFF,TGCGCCAGCTCGATGACTAGCGGGAGACCGCCCGGGGAGCTGTTTTTT
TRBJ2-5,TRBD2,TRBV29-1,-,CSVWAGEETQYF,TGCAGCGTTTGGGCGGGAGAAGAGACCCAGTACTTC
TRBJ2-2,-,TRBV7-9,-,CASSLATGFFGTGELFF,TGTGCCAGCAGCCTGGCTACAGGGTTCTTTGGGACCGGGGAGCTGTTTTTT